The T cell receptor beta chain under discussion was sequenced for a study of blood T cell repertoires in COVID-19. Turning to the study itself: There were acute and convalescent COVID-19 samples, and they came from the United States, Italy and Spain.

As handled by the study authors: Counts of nucleated cells, estimated from reference gene primer amplification, were obtained. The repertoire was sequenced with immunoSEQ multiplex PCR; TCRdb's copy has only in-frame clones and lacks some. The DNA was the basis for D and trimming; V, J and clone size are from that table. The sample consists of 90,000 to 100,000 clones, about 85% of them appearing once. CDR1 SGDLS and CDR2 YYNGEE come from the germline V gene. This CDR3 is built from 15 residues. Trimming cost V 2 bases and J 6 bases; bases outside gene matches: 8. The sample was peripheral blood. The receptor was isolated from a human donor in a cohort sampled during active COVID-19. The chain has TRBV9 and TRBJ1-5; TRBD1 matches 7 bases. CDR3 nucleotide sequence: TGTGCCAGCAGCGTTTCCGGACAGGTGAGTCAGCCCCAGCATTTT. Translation: CASSVSGQVSQPQHF.